The text below deals with one T cell receptor beta chain. Antigen specificity is unknown. The germline CDR1 and CDR2 sequences are SGDLS and YYNGEE. V shed 4 bases and J 11 bases; nucleotides not matched to a gene: 7. This CDR3 spans 12 amino acids. The data were obtained in a study of siplizumab effects on memory and regulatory T cells. The study's findings and limits: Left unconfirmed was the suppressive function of proliferating Tregs from siplizumab cultures. Both greater diversity than memory cells and a major contribution to the alloresponse seemed to characterize naive T cells.

Some clones are missing from TCRdb's copy, which holds only in-frame ones; the method was immunoSEQ multiplex PCR. The profile shows over 95,000 clones, 90% to 95% of them singletons. J is TRBJ2-3 and V is TRBV9; 7 nucleotides line up with TRBD2. The TCR was taken from a human donor in good health. The sequencing sample was made of non-Treg CD4+ T cells sorted from blood. Here the CDR3 DNA reads TGTGCCAGCAGCCCTCGTGGGGGGGGGCAGTATTTT. Translating it yields CASSPRGGGQYF. The variable domain in full, completed from reference TRBV9 and TRBJ2-3, reads DSGVTQTPKHLITATGQRVTLRCSPRSGDLSVYWYQQSLDQGLQFLIQYYNGEERAKGNILERFSAQQFPDLHSELNLSSLELGDSALYFCASSPRGGGQYFGPGTRLTVL.